This T cell receptor beta chain came from a study of blood T cell repertoires in COVID-19 (dated by TCRdb to 2019 to 2021). With respect to the entire study: Samples covering the acute and convalescent phases of COVID-19 were provided by collaborators in the United States, Italy and Spain. The prospective study material was composed of cDNA or gDNA derived from T cells, B-cell-depleted T cells, or PBMCs. The dataset comprised deeply sampled blood TCRbeta repertoires from subjects exposed to, actively infected with, or recovered from COVID-19. A freely available public database, intended as a resource for researchers studying the immune response to SARS-CoV-2, is where the repertoires were released. The samples were drawn from two sources: the first 160 participants of the ongoing ImmuneRACE study, and some 1,300 subjects contributed by 6 global collaborators. The sample metadata nearly always contained a de-identified subject ID, COVID-19 status, age in years and sex. Where available, HLA class I and class II types were taken from metadata supplied by the sample provider and were not determined by assay-based typing.

TCRbeta CDR3 regions were amplified from genomic DNA using the immunoSEQ Assay, a bias-controlled multiplex PCR. The authors' pipeline ran thus. Nucleated cell counts per sample were estimated from amplification of reference gene primers within the assay. Sequence reads were collapsed and filtered to measure the absolute abundance of every unique TCRbeta CDR3 rearrangement. For each sample, productive Simpson clonality was calculated as the square root of Simpson's diversity index across productive rearrangements. Entries here come from immuneACCESS through TCRdb and include only in-frame sequences with V and J called. Some clones fail to appear in such tables; in the studies checked, an unresolved V gene covers under half of the shortfall, and the cause of the remainder is unknown. Clone size and the V and J calls come from that table; the DNA yielded D and trimming. This sample comprises tens of thousands of clones, 88% of them detected only once. Around 4.8% of the sample comes from the top ten.

The CDR3 has 16 amino acids, counting the end cysteine and phenylalanine. Left in the record is the CDR3 DNA by itself, 48 bases read in frame from the first base. The junction carries 17 bases between V and J, which are trimmed by 2 bases and 4 bases respectively. CDR1 and CDR2 were assigned from the germline V gene (reference sequence) as SEHNR and FQNEAQ. As for this clone: Which antigen it targets is not known. The sample holds no much larger clone one base away, and base qualities are not on file.

The collaborating institutions used their own protocols to collect whole blood in K2EDTA tubes. For TCRbeta analysis, collaborators shipped samples as frozen whole blood, isolated PBMCs, or DNA extracted from either of those sample types. General conclusions and limits of the study: How much clinical and demographic metadata was included differed by source and by participant, and the metadata was provided uncurated.

The rearrangement joined TRBV7-9 to TRBJ1-1; TRBD1 is possibly the D segment (5 matching bases). The specimen sequenced was peripheral blood. The receptor's source is an elderly woman with acute or convalescent COVID-19. The CDR3 region has the sequence CASSLRGSVGSTEAFF. The DNA sequence follows: TGTGCCAGCAGCTTACGGGGGTCGGTGGGAAGCACTGAAGCTTTCTTT.